The present T cell receptor (beta chain) was sequenced within a study of shared clonotypes between healthy human individuals (dated by TCRdb to the early 2020s). In terms of the full investigation: The cohort comprised a couple of women and a few men aged 18 to 49 years. Libraries were prepared and TCR repertoires were sequenced by different laboratories using diverse techniques, in order to increase sequencing depth and limit assay-specific biases. The study deeply sequenced blood TCR repertoires of about five healthy adults to estimate repertoire size and the extent of clonotype sharing between individuals. For each donor, CD4 naive and CD4 memory were each run on three plates, CD8 naive on two plates, and CD8 memory on one plate. Each donor's leukapheresis produced roughly between roughly 0.94 and 9.5 billion PBMCs.

Healthy HIV-negative adults with no recently reported acute infections or vaccinations were included as donors. Every donor was a Caucasian adult residing in Nashville, Tennessee, USA. Magnetic negative selection was used to enrich CD4+ T cells, after which naive cells were positively selected on CD45RA and the negative fraction became the memory subset. Blood was obtained by leukapheresis, after which PBMCs were separated by Ficoll-Histopaque density gradient centrifugation and cryopreserved in liquid nitrogen vapor phase. Analytical flow cytometry was used to check the purity and quantity of each magnetically sorted T cell population. From each sorted fraction, genomic DNA was isolated and quantified by UV absorbance on a Nanodrop 2000c. TCR CDR3 regions were amplified from genomic DNA by multiplex PCR using the deep immunoSEQ assay. Genomic DNA extracted from each cell subset was distributed evenly over all wells of several immunoSEQ 96-well plates, and each plate served as one replicate. For sorted subsets, roughly 200 ng of genomic DNA, equivalent to around 30,000 T cell genomes, went into each replicate PCR. Purified libraries were measured with a Qubit 3.0 fluorometer, size-checked on a Bioanalyzer 2100, and measured again with the KAPA Library Quantification kit. A separate single-read 150-cycle Illumina NextSeq 550 flow cell was used to sequence each immunoSEQ 96-well plate. The study's processing was this. Because the immunoSEQ output included only junctional sequences and no quality scores, the filtering could not be the same as the filtering used for full-length reads. To assign V/J genes and CDR3, sequences were annotated using PyIR, a Python wrapper for IgBLAST v1.9, with IMGT germline references. Reads were filtered out if the reads had weak V/J assignments (E-value above 1e-6), no CDR3, stop codons, out-of-frame junctions, or ambiguous translated residues. V3J clonotypes were defined by identical inferred V gene, J gene, and CDR3 amino acid sequence. Percentage overlap between repertoires was calculated by dividing the number of shared unique clonotypes by the size of the smaller repertoire. Richness of each repertoire was evaluated using RTK rarefaction, the Chao1 estimator, and Recon v2.1 estimates of unobserved clonotypes. Generation probabilities for all TCRbeta clonotypes obtained by the gDNA method from a handful of donors were computed using OLGA. The table comes from immuneACCESS by way of TCRdb, which keeps in-frame sequences with V and J called. Part of the clones is missing from these tables; in studies checked, under half for an unresolved V gene and the rest for unknown reasons. V, J and clone size are taken as reported in that table, and D and trimming were inferred from the DNA itself. This sample has hundreds of thousands of clones in its table, and more than 70% of those were observed once. The ten largest make up about 1.7% of the sample.

In the case of this clone: No antigen is known for it. Per-nucleotide qualities are absent, and no much larger clonotype sits a single base away.

The germline V gene sets CDR1 to SNHLY and CDR2 to FYNNEI. The CDR3 runs 15 residues from the cysteine to the phenylalanine. Only the CDR3 DNA is retained, 45 bases long and in frame from the first base. The germline V end is reduced by 5 bases and the J end by 5 bases; junction bases left unmatched: 8. Beyond this particular receptor, the publication reports: Estimated clonotype richness was generally larger for naive than for memory subsets. Sampling was limited to blood, and TCR repertoires in tissue likely differ from TCR repertoires in blood. Rarefaction of sorted-subset datasets indicated incomplete sequencing despite the large sequencing depth. Because the study included only a small number of donors, the genetic and exposure-history diversity represented was limited. Compared with non-shared clonotypes, the clonotypes found in all four sorted-subset donors had higher generation probabilities. Sharing across a few donors was observed for around 5% of naive CD4, about 3.2% of naive CD8, 2% to 2.5% of memory CD4, and roughly 0.43% of memory CD8 clonotypes. Based on pairwise subsampling, the degree of clonotype sharing among donors was expected to be affected by sequencing depth.

Sequencing was performed on memory CD4+ T cells sorted from blood. According to the study, the label for this sample's cell subset or site signals: CD45RA-negative fraction. The rearranged segments are TRBV2 and TRBJ1-5, and 8 junctional nucleotides match TRBD1. The receptor was derived from a woman aged 25 to 39 in good health. The bases read TGTGCCAGCAGTTACCTAACAGGGGGGGATCAGCCCCAGCATTTT. Translated, it reads CASSYLTGGDQPQHF.